The rows below give T cell receptor beta chains drawn from one sample of a study of T cell repertoires in cytomegalovirus infection. From the reads, TCRdb called clonotypes with MiXCR, one entry per CDR3 protein. In the table there are 150,000 to 200,000 distinct CDR3 sequences, 28% of which are singletons. The material sequenced was PBMCs. These receptors all stem from a human donor in good health (CMV status not recorded). Some clones in this sample may be carry-over from other donors' samples. The CDR3 runs from the conserved cysteine through the conserved F or W. D genes are given only for firm matches. Clone size appears in some rows only: once, few, many, or a class for an expanded clone.

TRBD1	TRBV5-1	TRBJ1-1	few	CASSLGKTGGGNTEAFF	TGCGCCAGCAGCCTGGGCAAGACAGGGGGAGGGAACACTGAAGCTTTCTTT
TRBD1	TRBV18	TRBJ1-5	NA	CASSPVGTGGVSNQPQHF	TGTGCCAGCTCACCAGTGGGGACAGGAGGGGTGAGCAATCAGCCCCAGCATTTT
NA	TRBV2	TRBJ1-2	NA	CASGQGLDSGYTF	TGTGCCAGCGGCCAGGGGTTAGATTCTGGCTACACCTTC
NA	TRBV11-2	TRBJ2-3	NA	CASSSRPGLTDTQYF	TGTGCCAGCAGCTCTAGGCCGGGACTGACGGATACGCAGTATTTT
NA	TRBV11-3	TRBJ1-1	few	CASSLDGQDEAFF	TGTGCCAGCAGCTTAGATGGGCAGGATGAAGCTTTCTTT
NA	TRBV20-1	TRBJ1-6	NA	CSASPGRDYSPLHF	TGCAGTGCTAGCCCCGGCAGGGACTATTCACCCCTCCACTTT
TRBD1	TRBV7-6	TRBJ1-2	NA	CASSRTGAIYGYTF	TGTGCCAGCAGCCGGACAGGGGCTATATATGGCTACACCTTC
TRBD1	TRBV4-1	TRBJ2-7	NA	CAGRDRGYEQYF	TGCGCCGGACGGGACAGGGGGTACGAGCAGTACTTC
NA	TRBV11-2	TRBJ2-7	NA	CASSSAGAGEQYF	TGTGCCAGCAGCTCCGCGGGGGCGGGGGAGCAGTACTTC
NA	TRBV12-3/TRBV12-4	TRBJ2-3	NA	CASSLTARTDTQYF	TGTGCCAGCAGTTTAACTGCTCGCACAGATACGCAGTATTTT
TRBD2	TRBV10-3	TRBJ2-1	NA	CAIRGGGGSGGAFSDEQFF	TGTGCCATCCGAGGAGGGGGGGGTAGCGGGGGGGCGTTTTCCGATGAGCAGTTCTTC
NA	TRBV29-1	TRBJ2-5	NA	CSVMTGTSQETQYF	TGCAGCGTTATGACAGGGACTTCGCAAGAGACCCAGTACTTC